The 24 T cell receptor beta chains presented below share a single source sample, sequenced in a study of blood T cell repertoires in COVID-19. Profiling relied on immunoSEQ multiplex PCR, and the TCRdb table lists in-frame clones only, not all of them. The data contain about 50,000 clones, about 89% of them singletons. The sample comprised peripheral blood. These receptors were obtained from a man aged 55 to 69 with active or convalescent COVID-19.

V usage is TRBV18 and J usage is TRBJ1-5; the D gene is possibly TRBD1 (6 bases). The V end was cut by 5 bases, the J end by 1 base, with 12 bases between. Germline assignment: CDR1 KGHSH and CDR2 LQKENI. The CDR3 is made up of 15 amino acids. Here the CDR3 reads CASSLQGASNQPQHF. The DNA of the CDR3 is TGTGCCAGCTCATTACAGGGAGCGAGCAATCAGCCCCAGCATTTT.

The chain uses TRBV5-6 and TRBJ2-7; 9 bases are shared with TRBD1. The junction had 3 bases not matched to a gene; V was cut back by 0 bases and J by 2 bases. Germline V gene lookup returns CDR1 SGHDT and CDR2 YYEEEE. The CDR3 is made up of 15 amino acids. CDR3 DNA: TGTGCCAGCAGCTTGGCCCGGGACAGGGCCTACGAGCAGTACTTC. Translation: CASSLARDRAYEQYF.

This chain links TRBV3-1 (or the pseudogene TRBV3-2) with TRBJ2-7; tentatively, D is TRBD2 (6 bases). The CDR3 consists of 15 residues. Germline values: CDR1 LGHDT, CDR2 YNNKEL (reference sequence). V lost 4 bases to trimming and J lost 6 bases, with 19 bases between them. The CDR3 DNA follows: TGTGCCAGCAGCCCGACCCTCCTCGGGGGTTCCGAGCAGTACTTC. Protein: CASSPTLLGGSEQYF.

J is TRBJ1-1 and V is TRBV6-6, with no clear D. Germline CDR1 reads MNHNY; CDR2 reads SVGAGI (reference sequence). V dropped 7 bases and J dropped 1 base, with 13 bases sitting between them. This CDR3 contains 14 residues. The CDR3 loop is CASIPRPQNTEAFF. Written as DNA, the CDR3 is TGTGCCAGCATTCCCAGGCCCCAGAACACTGAAGCTTTCTTT.

The V call is TRBV2, the J call TRBJ1-5, with D possibly matching TRBD1 (5 bases). The CDR3 runs to 14 residues. Trimming took off 2 bases at V and 4 bases at J, with 9 bases between the two ends. Germline V gene sequence: CDR1 SNHLY, CDR2 FYNNEI. The CDR3, as DNA: TGTGCCAGCAGTGAATGGGGGGGTAATCAGCCCCAGCATTTT. Its protein product is CASSEWGGNQPQHF.

This clone showed up just a few times. CDR3 sequence (DNA): TGTGCCAGCAGTGAAGGGGCAGCTGGATATGGCTACACCTTC. This sequence encodes CASSEGAAGYGYTF. The genes are TRBV2 and TRBJ1-2, with D unclear. In germline, CDR1 is SNHLY, CDR2 FYNNEI. The CDR3 is 14 residues long. Trimming took 1 base from V and 5 from J, leaving 11 bases between them.

This chain links TRBV2 with TRBJ1-5; weak D call: TRBD1 (5 bases). The length of the CDR3 is 13 residues. The V and J ends lost 1 base and 6 bases respectively, with 7 bases between them. Germline loops: CDR1 SNHLY, CDR2 FYNNEI. The CDR3 DNA reads TGTGCCAGCAGTGAAGAAGGGGTTCAGCCCCAGCATTTT. Protein: CASSEEGVQPQHF.

The count of this clone is one. V and J are TRBV5-1 and TRBJ2-3, with 11 bases aligning to TRBD2. J lost 6 bases, V lost 4 bases, and 13 bases had no gene match. There are 17 residues in the CDR3. Germline V gives CDR1 SGHRS, CDR2 YFSETQ. The CDR3 sequence is CASSPAATSGGDDTQYF. The CDR3 DNA sequence: TGCGCCAGCAGCCCAGCCGCCACTAGCGGGGGTGACGATACGCAGTATTTT. The variable domain in full, completed from reference TRBV5-1 and TRBJ2-3, reads KAGVTQTPRYLIKTRGQQVTLSCSPISGHRSVSWYQQTPGQGLQFLFEYFSETQRNKGNFPGRFSGRQFSNSRSEMNVSTLELGDSALYLCASSPAATSGGDDTQYFGPGTRLTVL.

CDR3 sequence: CASNSRGLDGTYEQYF. DNA for the CDR3: TGCGCCAGCAATTCCAGGGGGCTGGACGGCACCTACGAGCAGTACTTC. The chain employs TRBV4-1 and TRBJ2-7; 8 positions match TRBD1. Germline CDR1 MGHRA, CDR2 YSYEKL. This CDR3 has 16 amino acids. V shed 7 bases and J 2 bases; nucleotides not matched to a gene: 13.

The chain couples TRBV3-1 (or the pseudogene TRBV3-2) to TRBJ2-1; TRBD1 matches at 8 bases. Germline loops: CDR1 LGHDT, CDR2 YNNKEL (reference sequence). The CDR3 contains 15 residues. V dropped 10 bases and J dropped 5; count of bases not matched to a gene: 13. The CDR3 nucleotides are TGTGCCACTTCCAGCCGGGACAGGTATCACAATGAGCAGTTCTTC. Protein product: CATSSRDRYHNEQFF.

The rearrangement joins TRBV5-6 to TRBJ2-4; D gene uncertain. The germline CDR1 and CDR2 sequences are SGHDT and YYEEEE. V lost 3 bases and J lost 9, with 16 bases in between. The CDR3 sequence is 14 residues long. In nucleotides, the CDR3 is TGTGCCAGCAGCTCGCCGGGTTCCGTAAGCATTCAGTACTTC. Protein product: CASSSPGSVSIQYF.

The rearrangement links TRBV4-2 to TRBJ2-7; TRBD1 is a possible D gene (5 bases). The V end was cut by 4 bases, the J end by 1 base, with 14 bases between. The CDR3 loop spans 15 amino acids. CDR1 is LGHNA and CDR2 is YNFKEQ in the germline V gene. The chain's CDR3 is CASSPLQGSSYEQYF. In DNA, the CDR3 is TGTGCCAGCAGCCCCCTCCAGGGTTCATCCTACGAGCAGTACTTC.

CDR3 in DNA: TGTGCCAGCAGTGACCCGGCAGGGTCCCGCAATGAGCAGTTCTTC. This gives the protein CASSDPAGSRNEQFF. The chain is built from TRBV6-1 and TRBJ2-1; perhaps TRBD1 as D (5 bases). The CDR3 consists of 15 residues. Trimming pared 3 bases from V and 6 bases from J, leaving 15 bases between. CDR1 MNHNS and CDR2 SASEGT come from the germline V gene.

In this sample, this clone turned up a few times. The V and J genes are TRBV7-3 and TRBJ2-7; possibly TRBD2 for D (7 bases). The V end lost 6 bases, the J end lost 7 bases, and 16 bases lay between the germline ends. This CDR3 region has 13 residues. Germline assignment: CDR1 SGHTA and CDR2 FQGTGA. The chain's CDR3 is CASSPSGGHEQYF. The DNA for the CDR3 is TGTGCCAGCAGTCCTTCGGGGGGCCATGAGCAGTACTTC.

The chain is built from TRBV2 and TRBJ2-5; no definite D call. The CDR3 is 14 residues long. Trimming cost V 5 bases and J 5 bases, with 15 bases left between them. The germline CDR1 and CDR2 sequences are SNHLY and FYNNEI. The CDR3 bases are TGTGCCAGCAGTTACCGACAAATCCTGGAGACCCAGTACTTC. Amino acids: CASSYRQILETQYF.

The genes are TRBV19 and TRBJ2-7; TRBD1 matches 10 bases. There are 15 residues in the CDR3. Germline values: CDR1 LNHDA, CDR2 SQIVND (reference sequence). Unmatched junction bases numbered 4, after V lost 5 bases and J lost 0 bases. CDR3 sequence (DNA): TGTGCCAGTAGTCCGCGGGACAGGGGCTCCTACGAGCAGTACTTC. This sequence encodes CASSPRDRGSYEQYF.

The chain couples TRBV11-2 to TRBJ2-4; 9 bases align to TRBD2. J lost 6 bases, V lost 1 base, and 4 bases had no gene match. Germline V CDR1 and CDR2: SGHAT, FQNNGV. CDR3 length: 15 residues. CDR3 in DNA: TGTGCCAGCAGCTTAGTTGGCGGGGGGGCAAACATTCAGTACTTC. Encoded protein: CASSLVGGGANIQYF. Full variable domain (remainder filled in from reference TRBV11-2 and TRBJ2-4): EAGVAQSPRYKIIEKRQSVAFWCNPISGHATLYWYQQILGQGPKLLIQFQNNGVVDDSQLPKDRFSAERLKGVDSTLKIQPAKLEDSAVYLCASSLVGGGANIQYFGAGTRLSVL.

The table lists this clone with a few counts. CDR3 nucleotides: TGTGCCAGCAGCTTGGAGTGGACACTCTCCAACACCGGGGAGCTGTTTTTT. Translated, it gives CASSLEWTLSNTGELFF. The chain recombines TRBV5-6 with TRBJ2-2, with D tentatively TRBD1 (5 bases). This CDR3 is built from 17 residues. V dropped 0 bases and J dropped 2 bases, with 14 bases sitting between them. Per germline, CDR1 SGHDT and CDR2 YYEEEE.

The CDR3 nucleotides are TGTGCCAGCAGCGGGGGAACCTACGAGCAGTACTTC. Residues: CASSGGTYEQYF. The chain uses TRBV10-3 and TRBJ2-7; 8 bases are shared with TRBD2. The CDR3 extends over 12 amino acids. Trimming took 10 bases from V and 2 from J; bases not matched to a gene: 4. The V gene's germline CDR1 is ENHRY and CDR2 SYGVKD.

The CDR3 nucleotides read TGTGCCAGCTCACCACAGACAGCGAACACCGGGGAGCTGTTTTTT. Protein product: CASSPQTANTGELFF. This chain links TRBV18 with TRBJ2-2, with D possibly TRBD1 on 5 matching bases. Looked up from germline, CDR1 is KGHSH and CDR2 is LQKENI. The CDR3 sequence is 15 residues long. The V gene lost 1 base and the J gene lost 0 bases, with 6 bases spanning the gap.

In this sample, this clone turned up a few times. Sequence at one end of the junction differs from germline and may be a read error. V is TRBV5-4 and J is TRBJ2-7; 9 nucleotides match TRBD1. CDR1 and CDR2 from the germline V gene are SGHNT and YYREEE (reference sequence). This CDR3 comprises 14 residues. The CDR3 DNA sequence: TGTGCCAGCAGCCAATTTCCGGGACAGGGAATAGTGCTCTTC. Translation gives CASSQFPGQGIVLF.

This sequence joins TRBV29-1 and TRBJ2-3, with 8 bases identical to TRBD1. The CDR3 length is 15 residues. Germline CDR1 reads SQVTM; CDR2 reads ANQGSEA. The trim removed 3 bases at V and 4 bases at J, leaving 9 bases unmatched. The CDR3 loop is CSVEGGQGMSDTQYF. CDR3 bases: TGCAGCGTTGAGGGAGGACAGGGTATGTCAGATACGCAGTATTTT.

The chain uses TRBV11-2 and TRBJ2-7; 9 nucleotides align to TRBD1. CDR3 length: 14 residues. The V segment lost 5 bases and the J segment 7 bases; nucleotides outside the gene matches: 9. Germline lookup yields CDR1 SGHAT and CDR2 FQNNGV. CDR3 region: CASSPGTGFGEQYF. CDR3 nucleotide sequence: TGTGCCAGCAGCCCGGGGACAGGGTTCGGGGAGCAGTACTTC.

The chain links TRBV5-5 to TRBJ1-5; 8 bases are shared with TRBD1. Per the germline V gene, CDR1 is SGHKS and CDR2 is YYEKEE (reference sequence). This CDR3 spans 16 amino acids. Germline trimming cut 4 bases from V and 4 bases from J; bases unmatched to any gene: 10. As DNA, the CDR3 is TGTGCCAGCAGCAGTGACAGGGGTAATGGAAATCAGCCCCAGCATTTT. As protein: CASSSDRGNGNQPQHF.